One sample yielded the 12 T cell receptor beta chains listed below, sequenced in a study of T cell changes during pregnancy in multiple sclerosis. Repertoires were generated with immunoSEQ multiplex PCR, while TCRdb's copy carries only in-frame clones and drops some. The table lists tens of thousands of clones, about 88% of them singletons. The sample consisted of peripheral blood, taken in the first trimester of pregnancy. The receptors shown here come from a female donor in good health, enrolled as a control in a pregnancy study.

V gene TRBV5-4 combines with J gene TRBJ2-2; 7 nucleotides line up with TRBD2. This CDR3 has 15 amino acids. The junction had 6 bases not matched to a gene; V was cut back by 5 bases and J by 2 bases. Per the germline V gene, CDR1 is SGHNT and CDR2 is YYREEE (reference sequence). DNA for the CDR3: TGTGCCAGCAGTCCTGGGACTATAAACACCGGGGAGCTGTTTTTT. It yields the protein CASSPGTINTGELFF.

CDR3 amino acids: CASSSSPGTGTEDEQYF. For the CDR3, the DNA is TGCGCCAGCAGCTCCTCACCCGGGACAGGTACGGAAGACGAGCAGTACTTC. This sequence joins TRBV5-1 and TRBJ2-7, with 8 bases that match TRBD1. Looked up from germline, CDR1 is SGHRS and CDR2 is YFSETQ. With V trimmed by 3 bases and J by 5 bases, 16 bases remained unmatched. CDR3 length: 17 residues.

The chain recombines TRBV5-6 with TRBJ1-1, with D hard to call. Germline V gives CDR1 SGHDT, CDR2 YYEEEE. V was trimmed by 1 base and J by 0 bases, leaving 13 bases between them. The CDR3 is 16 residues long. The CDR3 sequence is CASSLIRMRVNTEAFF. The DNA for the CDR3 is TGTGCCAGCAGCTTGATCCGCATGAGGGTGAACACTGAAGCTTTCTTT.

This clone was counted a single time. The V call is TRBV5-1, the J call TRBJ2-5; D perhaps matches TRBD2 (6 bases). Between the trimmed V and J ends, which lost 3 bases and 3 bases, there was a span of 18 bases. The germline CDR1 and CDR2 sequences are SGHRS and YFSETQ. The CDR3 contains 16 residues. CDR3 sequence (DNA): TGCGCCAGCAGCTGGGGTGTGTTGGGGGGAAAAGAGACCCAGTACTTC. Its protein product is CASSWGVLGGKETQYF.

The chain couples TRBV10-2 to TRBJ2-7; tentative D call: TRBD2 (5 bases). The CDR3 is made up of 14 amino acids. V lost 3 bases and J lost 0, with 9 bases in between. Germline CDR1 WSHSY, CDR2 SAAADI. In DNA, the CDR3 is TGCGCCAGCAGTGACAGCGGATACTCCTACGAGCAGTACTTC. The encoded protein is CASSDSGYSYEQYF.

This clone was seen just once. The chain couples TRBV9 to TRBJ1-2; D unclear. The CDR3 has 14 amino acids. CDR1 and CDR2 from the germline V gene are SGDLS and YYNGEE. V was cut by 4 bases and J by 8 bases, with 18 bases left in between. The CDR3: CASSLGLGELGYTF. For the CDR3, the DNA is TGTGCCAGCAGCTTAGGCCTCGGGGAACTAGGCTACACCTTC.

This clone was picked up one time. The gene calls are TRBV9 and TRBJ1-1, with a weak D call TRBD1 (5 bases). Germline assignment: CDR1 SGDLS and CDR2 YYNGEE. The CDR3 totals 15 residues. Trimming pared 2 bases from V and 2 bases from J, leaving 13 bases between. CDR3 residues: CASSVSGQSNTEAFF. CDR3 in DNA: TGTGCCAGCAGCGTTAGTGGACAAAGTAACACTGAAGCTTTCTTT.

The genes are TRBV5-4 and TRBJ2-1; D is unclear. The CDR3 is made up of 12 amino acids. V lost 4 bases and J lost 4, with 6 bases in between. Germline CDR1 is SGHNT and CDR2 is YYREEE (reference sequence). This chain's CDR3 is CASSTQYNEQFF. CDR3 sequence (DNA): TGTGCCAGCAGCACCCAGTACAATGAGCAGTTCTTC.

This sequence joins TRBV5-1 and TRBJ2-7; D is possibly TRBD1 (6 bases). Germline CDR1 reads SGHRS; CDR2 reads YFSETQ. V lost 1 base and J 5 bases, leaving 10 bases between the germline ends. There are 13 residues in the CDR3. The DNA of the CDR3 is TGCGCCAGCAGCTTGAGTGCAGGGGACGAGCAGTACTTC. This encodes CASSLSAGDEQYF.

The J gene is TRBJ2-2, the V gene TRBV4-3; D perhaps matches TRBD1 (5 bases). The CDR3 runs to 16 residues. Germline V gives CDR1 LGHNA, CDR2 YSLEER. Trimming shortened V by 4 bases and J by 2 bases, and 14 bases separated the two germline ends. CDR3 DNA: TGCGCCAGCAGCCCGCCCCTAGGGGATAACACCGGGGAGCTGTTTTTT. Translation gives CASSPPLGDNTGELFF.

The V call is TRBV7-3, the J call TRBJ2-7, with D unclear. CDR3 length equals 14 residues. CDR1 and CDR2 from the germline V gene are SGHTA and FQGTGA. The V end lost 1 base, the J end lost 5 bases, and 12 bases lay between the germline ends. The CDR3 reads CASSLRPFDNEQYF. The CDR3 region has the DNA TGTGCCAGCAGCTTAAGGCCATTCGACAACGAGCAGTACTTC.

Points on this clone: Other nucleotide sequences in the sample specify the same CDR3. CDR3 sequence: CASSLDAGVGGYTF. In DNA, the CDR3 is TGCGCCAGCAGCTTGGATGCGGGCGTAGGTGGCTACACCTTC. The rearrangement links TRBV5-1 to TRBJ1-2; the D is unclear. This CDR3 is built from 14 residues. Germline V lookup: CDR1 SGHRS, CDR2 YFSETQ. V was trimmed by 0 bases and J by 7 bases, leaving 13 bases between them.